This paragraph covers one TCR beta chain sequence. The data stem from a study of blood T cell repertoires in COVID-19. Trimming took 0 bases from V and 5 from J; bases not matched to a gene: 7. Germline loops: CDR1 LGHDT, CDR2 YNNKEL (reference sequence). The CDR3 loop spans 16 amino acids. The repertoire was sequenced with immunoSEQ multiplex PCR; TCRdb's copy has only in-frame clones and lacks some. The sample shows about 76,000 clones, under 95% of them seen only once. The chain carries TRBV3-1 (or the pseudogene TRBV3-2) and TRBJ2-7, with 10 bases that match TRBD2. This clonotype was obtained from a human donor in a cohort sampled during active COVID-19. The source material was peripheral blood. The CDR3 is CASSQDSTSGTHEQYF. CDR3 DNA sequence: TGTGCCAGCAGCCAAGATTCAACTAGCGGGACCCACGAGCAGTACTTC.